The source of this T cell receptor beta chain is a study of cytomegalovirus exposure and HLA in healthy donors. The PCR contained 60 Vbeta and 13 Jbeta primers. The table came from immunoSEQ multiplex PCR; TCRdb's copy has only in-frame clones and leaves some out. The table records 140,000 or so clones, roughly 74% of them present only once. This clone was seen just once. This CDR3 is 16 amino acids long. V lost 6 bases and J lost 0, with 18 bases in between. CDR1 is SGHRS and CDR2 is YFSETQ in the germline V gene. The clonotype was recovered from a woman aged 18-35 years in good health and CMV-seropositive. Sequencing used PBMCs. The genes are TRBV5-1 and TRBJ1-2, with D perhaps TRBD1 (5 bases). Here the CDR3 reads CASTIQPGSANYGYTF. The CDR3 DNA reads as TGCGCCAGCACCATTCAGCCAGGGTCTGCTAACTATGGCTACACCTTC. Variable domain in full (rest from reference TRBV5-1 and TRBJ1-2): KAGVTQTPRYLIKTRGQQVTLSCSPISGHRSVSWYQQTPGQGLQFLFEYFSETQRNKGNFPGRFSGRQFSNSRSEMNVSTLELGDSALYLCASTIQPGSANYGYTFGSGTRLTVV.